This is a list of T cell receptor beta chains from one sample in a study of cytomegalovirus exposure and HLA in healthy donors. Clones were read by immunoSEQ multiplex PCR, and TCRdb kept only the in-frame ones, dropping some. The sample has around 60,000 clones; around nine tenths are singletons. Sample: PBMCs. The origin of the receptors is a man aged 18 to 30 in good health and CMV-seronegative. Each CDR3 is given with its conserved first and last residue. The order of the fields is V gene, D gene, clone size, CDR3 length, J gene, CDR3 protein, CDR3 DNA. D genes are given only for firm matches. Size tells how often a clone was seen (once, few, many) or the class of an expanded clone, and some rows leave it out.

>TRBV7-8|TRBD2|NA|16|TRBJ2-1
CASSSYPGTSGNEQFF
TGTGCCAGCAGCTCCTACCCCGGGACTAGCGGCAATGAGCAGTTCTTC
>TRBV5-1|NA|NA|13|TRBJ1-5
CASSVSVNQPQHF
TGCGCCAGCAGCGTATCAGTGAATCAGCCCCAGCATTTT
>TRBV1|NA|NA|17|TRBJ2-1
CTSSTSLASGNYNEQFF
TGCACCAGCAGCACTTCGCTCGCTAGCGGCAACTACAATGAGCAGTTCTTC
>TRBV28|TRBD2|NA|13|TRBJ2-1
CASNLWGGNEQFF
TGTGCCAGCAATCTTTGGGGGGGAAATGAGCAGTTCTTC
>TRBV28|NA|NA|15|TRBJ2-3
CASSLGGRSGNTQYF
TGTGCCAGCAGTTTGGGCGGCCGTTCGGGGAATACGCAGTATTTT
>TRBV6-6|TRBD1|NA|15|TRBJ1-3
CASRDGTGKGNTIYF
TGTGCCAGCAGGGACGGGACAGGGAAAGGAAACACCATATATTTT
>TRBV6-1|NA|NA|14|TRBJ2-3
CASSDLGSADTQYF
TGTGCCAGCAGTGATCTCGGGAGCGCGGATACGCAGTATTTT
>TRBV20-1|NA|NA|11|TRBJ1-2
CSASRGIGYTF
TGCAGTGCTAGTCGGGGGATTGGCTACACCTTC
>TRBV30|TRBD1|NA|14|TRBJ1-1
CAWSEARGHAEAFF
TGTGCCTGGAGTGAGGCCAGGGGGCACGCTGAAGCTTTCTTT
>TRBV7-3|NA|once|15|TRBJ2-1
CASSFLPSGYNEQFF
TGTGCCAGCAGCTTCCTTCCCAGCGGTTACAATGAGCAGTTCTTC
>TRBV6-5|TRBD1|NA|14|TRBJ1-2
CASSYGQEAYGYTF
TGTGCCAGCAGTTACGGACAGGAAGCCTATGGCTACACCTTC
>TRBV4-2|NA|NA|15|TRBJ2-7
CASSQDGGGSYEQYF
TGTGCCAGCAGCCAAGACGGGGGAGGCTCCTACGAGCAGTACTTC
>TRBV6-5|NA|few|14|TRBJ2-3
CASGLGSGTDTQYF
TGTGCCAGCGGGCTCGGAAGTGGAACAGATACGCAGTATTTT
>TRBV30|TRBD1|NA|15|TRBJ2-1
CAWSVGTGDFNEQFF
TGTGCCTGGAGTGTGGGGACAGGGGACTTCAATGAGCAGTTCTTC
>TRBV11-2|NA|once|13|TRBJ1-1
CASSLDLNTEAFF
TGTGCCAGCAGCTTAGATCTTAACACTGAAGCTTTCTTT
>TRBV29-1|TRBD1|NA|14|TRBJ1-3
CSARIGTGGNTIYF
TGCAGCGCCAGGATCGGGACAGGGGGAAACACCATATATTTT
>TRBV18|NA|NA|12|TRBJ2-1
CASSPRREEQFF
TGTGCCAGCTCACCCCGGCGGGAAGAGCAGTTCTTC
>TRBV5-6|NA|once|13|TRBJ2-5
CASSLEGKETQYF
TGTGCCAGCAGCTTGGAGGGGAAAGAGACCCAGTACTTC
>TRBV2|TRBD2|NA|16|TRBJ2-1
CASSVPLGGGYNEQFF
TGTGCCAGCAGTGTACCCCTTGGCGGGGGTTACAATGAGCAGTTCTTC
>TRBV9|TRBD2|NA|16|TRBJ2-1
CASSVGGLANYNEQFF
TGTGCCAGCAGCGTAGGAGGACTAGCGAACTACAATGAGCAGTTCTTC
>TRBV7-2|NA|NA|16|TRBJ1-5
CASSPRGGNSNQPQHF
TGTGCCAGCAGCCCACGGGGAGGGAATAGCAATCAGCCCCAGCATTTT
>TRBV27|NA|NA|13|TRBJ1-4
CASSLRTTGKLFF
TGTGCCAGCAGTTTGCGGACAACGGGAAAACTGTTTTTT
>TRBV7-3|NA|NA|17|TRBJ1-5
CASRHHDVTGGNQPQHF
TGTGCCAGCAGACACCATGACGTGACAGGAGGCAATCAGCCCCAGCATTTT
>TRBV18|TRBD2|NA|14|TRBJ2-7
CASSPQPSGNEQYF
TGTGCCAGCTCACCACAGCCCAGCGGGAATGAGCAGTACTTC
>TRBV5-4|TRBD2|NA|12|TRBJ2-7
CASSDAGGGQYF
TGTGCCAGCTCCGACGCCGGGGGGGGGCAGTACTTC
>TRBV29-1|TRBD2|NA|17|TRBJ2-7
CSVVWSYSSGRGHEQYF
TGCAGCGTTGTATGGTCTTACTCTAGCGGGAGAGGCCACGAGCAGTACTTC
>TRBV9|TRBD2|NA|15|TRBJ2-3
CASSQLAGATDTQYF
TGTGCCAGCAGCCAGTTAGCGGGAGCCACAGATACGCAGTATTTT
>TRBV30|NA|NA|11|TRBJ2-3
CAWTGGDTQYF
TGTGCCTGGACCGGAGGAGATACGCAGTATTTT
>TRBV15|NA|few|13|TRBJ2-2
CATSETTTGELFF
TGTGCCACCAGCGAGACTACCACCGGGGAGCTGTTTTTT
>TRBV28|NA|once|13|TRBJ2-2
CASSFRSPGELFF
TGTGCCAGCAGTTTTAGGAGTCCCGGGGAGCTGTTTTTT
>TRBV6-6|TRBD1|NA|15|TRBJ2-3
CASRPTGGQEDTQYF
TGTGCCAGCAGACCGACAGGGGGCCAAGAAGATACGCAGTATTTT
>TRBV18|NA|NA|18|TRBJ2-6
CASSPRRDGDSGANVLTF
TGTGCCAGCTCACCACGGCGGGACGGTGACTCTGGGGCCAACGTCCTGACTTTC
>TRBV5-6|TRBD1|NA|16|TRBJ1-2
CASSFRATGRLYGYTF
TGTGCCAGCAGCTTTCGGGCGACAGGGAGGCTTTATGGCTACACCTTC
>TRBV5-1|TRBD2|NA|16|TRBJ2-1
CASSLAAAGGYNEQFF
TGCGCCAGCAGCTTGGCGGCGGCGGGAGGCTACAATGAGCAGTTCTTC
>TRBV18|NA|NA|15|TRBJ1-4
CASSRRQAENEKLFF
TGTGCCAGCTCGCGCCGACAGGCAGAGAATGAAAAACTGTTTTTT
>TRBV6-1|TRBD1|once|14|TRBJ2-3
CAATGGPFTDTQYF
TGTGCCGCTACAGGGGGCCCCTTCACAGATACGCAGTATTTT
>TRBV28|NA|NA|16|TRBJ1-5
CASTKQASSSNQPQHF
TGTGCCAGCACCAAGCAGGCAAGTTCTAGCAATCAGCCCCAGCATTTT
>TRBV30|TRBD2|once|15|TRBJ2-3
CAWSLLADSTDTQYF
TGTGCCTGGAGTCTGCTAGCGGATAGCACAGATACGCAGTATTTT
>TRBV5-1|NA|once|15|TRBJ1-3
CASSRMAGDGNTIYF
TGCGCCAGCAGCAGGATGGCAGGGGACGGAAACACCATATATTTT
>TRBV4-1|NA|NA|16|TRBJ2-7
CASSQKSGTSSYEQYF
TGCGCCAGCAGCCAAAAATCCGGGACATCCTCCTACGAGCAGTACTTC
>TRBV6-5|NA|NA|14|TRBJ2-3
CASSQQAGSLTQYF
TGTGCCAGCAGTCAACAGGCGGGGTCCCTAACGCAGTATTTT
>TRBV29-1|NA|once|10|TRBJ2-1
CSVVMESQFF
TGCAGCGTTGTAATGGAGTCCCAGTTCTTC
>TRBV6-6|NA|once|15|TRBJ2-1
CASSNSWSSYNEQFF
TGTGCCAGCAGCAATAGCTGGAGCTCCTACAATGAGCAGTTCTTC
>TRBV4-3|NA|NA|16|TRBJ2-2
CASSQEAVLNTGELFF
TGCGCCAGCAGCCAAGAAGCGGTGCTGAACACCGGGGAGCTGTTTTTT
>TRBV9|NA|NA|16|TRBJ2-2
CASSPFLPIAGGELFF
TGTGCCAGCAGCCCCTTCCTACCTATTGCCGGCGGGGAGCTGTTTTTT
>TRBV30|NA|NA|12|TRBJ2-7
CAWSRQPYEQYF
TGTGCCTGGAGTCGACAGCCCTACGAGCAGTACTTC
>TRBV6-1|TRBD2|NA|13|TRBJ2-5
CASSGEGRETQYF
TGTGCCAGCAGTGGGGAGGGGAGGGAGACCCAGTACTTC